A single sample is the source of the 32 T cell receptor beta chains below, sequenced in a study of human T cells and chemical hapten exposure. Via MiXCR, TCRdb re-called the RACE reads, giving one row per CDR3 protein. The table lists around 380,000 distinct CDR3 sequences, 4.8% of them singletons. Time point indicated: patch test 1, 2 weeks after DPC sensitization. The sample's treatment: therapeutic diphenylcyclopropenone sensitization with weekly scalp DPC. Sample: whole blood, taken in connection with sensitization to the hapten diphenylcyclopropenone (DPC). These receptors originate from a woman aged 45-65 years with alopecia areata. Some clones in this sample may be carry-over from other donors' samples.

This clonotype was recorded a few times. The chain carries TRBV19 and TRBJ2-3; D gene ambiguous. Germline loops: CDR1 LNHDA, CDR2 SQIVND (reference sequence). V lost 4 bases, J lost 0 bases, and 8 bases lay in between. The CDR3 is 14 residues long. The CDR3 here is CASSTLGSTDTQYF. The DNA for the CDR3 is TGTGCCAGTAGTACCCTAGGGAGCACAGATACGCAGTATTTT. Full variable domain (missing parts from reference TRBV19 and TRBJ2-3): DGGITQSPKYLFRKEGQNVTLSCEQNLNHDAMYWYRQDPGQGLRLIYYSQIVNDFQKGDIAEGYSVSREKKESFPLTVTSAQKNPTAFYLCASSTLGSTDTQYFGPGTRLTVL.

This clonotype showed up many times. This sequence joins TRBV28 and TRBJ1-2, with D hard to call. The CDR3 has 12 residues. Trimming pared 2 bases from V and 7 bases from J, leaving 8 bases between. Germline CDR1 MDHEN, CDR2 SYDVKM. The CDR3 loop reads CASSLGLVGYTF. The DNA of the CDR3 is TGTGCCAGCAGTTTAGGTTTAGTTGGCTACACCTTC.

This clonotype was counted a few times. The chain carries TRBV29-1 and TRBJ2-2; D uncertain. CDR3 length: 11 residues. Between the trimmed V and J ends, which lost 8 bases and 3 bases, there was a span of 7 bases. The germline CDR1 and CDR2 sequences are SQVTM and ANQGSEA. CDR3 region: CSFYDTGELFF. In nucleotides, the CDR3 is TGCAGCTTTTACGACACCGGGGAGCTGTTTTTT.

The chain uses TRBV13 and TRBJ2-3, with D unclear. Germline loops: CDR1 PRHDT, CDR2 FYEKMQ (reference sequence). Deletions cut 0 bases from V and 9 bases from J, with 7 bases between. The CDR3 extends over 12 amino acids. CDR3 DNA sequence: TGTGCCAGCAGCTTAGGATATAGCACGCAGTATTTT. Its protein product is CASSLGYSTQYF.

The chain has TRBV20-1 and TRBJ2-1, with 9 bases that match TRBD1. Germline V gene data show CDR1 as DFQATT and CDR2 as SNEGSKA (reference sequence). The CDR3 has 17 residues. V was clipped by 4 bases and J by 0 bases; unmatched bases: 10. CDR3 amino acids: CSATPSGTGFSYNEQFF. In nucleotides, the CDR3 is TGCAGTGCTACTCCCTCCGGGACAGGGTTCTCCTACAATGAGCAGTTCTTC.

This clonotype was counted many times. The genes are TRBV5-6 and TRBJ2-1; D may be TRBD1 or TRBD2 (5 bases each). Trimming shortened V by 10 bases and J by 7 bases, and 30 bases separated the two germline ends. The CDR3 covers 17 residues. CDR1 is SGHDT and CDR2 is YYEEEE in the germline V gene. CDR3 sequence: CAFPLVGVYATGNEQFF. Written as DNA, the CDR3 is TGTGCCTTCCCTTTGGTGGGGGTTTACGCGACGGGGAATGAGCAGTTCTTC.

The chain uses TRBV29-1 and TRBJ1-2; TRBD1 matches at 7 bases. Germline V CDR1 and CDR2: SQVTM, ANQGSEA. The CDR3 spans 14 residues. The CDR3 bases are TGCAGACTAGCGGGGACAGAACGTAACTATGGCTACACCTTC. It encodes CRLAGTERNYGYTF.

As for this clonotype: Since a much larger clone is just one base distant, this may be a read error. The chain links TRBV6-4 to TRBJ2-4; D not resolved. Per germline, CDR1 MRHNA and CDR2 SNTAGT. This CDR3 has 11 amino acids. The CDR3 nucleotides are TGTGCCAGCGGTGAAGAAAACATTCAGTACTTC. It codes for CASGEENIQYF.

The table lists this clonotype with many counts. The chain combines TRBV6-2 or TRBV6-3 with TRBJ2-4; D is uncertain. Deletions cut 0 bases from V and 10 bases from J, with 7 bases between. The germline V gene encodes CDR1 MNHEY and CDR2 SVGEGT. The CDR3 loop spans 12 amino acids. CDR3 in DNA: TGTGCCAGCAGTTACTCTACAGTAATTCAGTACTTC. This translates into CASSYSTVIQYF.

The sample holds a few counts of this clonotype. The J gene is TRBJ2-5, the V gene TRBV4-1; unclear D gene. From germline, CDR1 is MGHRA and CDR2 YSYEKL. Deletions cut 5 bases from V and 5 bases from J, with 18 bases between. The CDR3 is made up of 15 amino acids. Here the CDR3 DNA reads TGCGCCAGCAGCGCAAGCGATTCGGAAGCCGAGACCCAGTACTTC. Residues: CASSASDSEAETQYF.

This clonotype has a count of ten or more. An end of the junction differs from the germline gene, which may be a read error. The chain carries TRBV29-1 and TRBJ2-1; TRBD2 agrees at 11 bases. This CDR3 has 12 amino acids. CDR1 is SQVTM, CDR2 ANQGSEA, per germline. DNA for the CDR3: TGCAGCGTGGTCGGGACTAGCGGTCTCTACGGTTTT. Protein product: CSVVGTSGLYGF.

The chain is built from TRBV19 and TRBJ1-6, with D possibly matching TRBD1 (6 bases). The length of the CDR3 is 14 residues. The germline V gene has CDR1 LNHDA and CDR2 SQIVND (reference sequence). The V end lost 3 bases, the J end lost 6 bases, and 9 bases lay between the germline ends. The CDR3 spells CASSMTGLNSPLHF. Here the CDR3 DNA reads TGTGCCAGTAGTATGACAGGTCTTAATTCACCCCTCCACTTT.

The table lists this clonotype with many counts. This sequence joins TRBV5-5 and TRBJ2-3, with D possibly being TRBD2 (5 bases). Germline V gene data show CDR1 as SGHKS and CDR2 as YYEKEE (reference sequence). The V and J ends lost 3 bases and 4 bases respectively, with 15 bases between them. The CDR3 covers 15 residues. CDR3 bases: TGTGCCAGCAGCTCCCGGGGTAGTTCTCCAGATACGCAGTATTTT. Translation: CASSSRGSSPDTQYF.

As for this clonotype: This may be a read error, as it is one base from a much larger clone. The chain joins TRBV4-3 to TRBJ2-7; 10 bases match TRBD1. There are 15 residues in the CDR3. Germline V lookup: CDR1 LGHNA, CDR2 YSLEER. CDR3 amino acids: CASGQGGQGSAEQYF. The CDR3 DNA reads as TGCGCCAGCGGCCAAGGGGGACAGGGGTCGGCAGAGCAGTACTTC.

The rearrangement links TRBV20-1 to TRBJ1-2; D ambiguous. Germline CDR1 DFQATT, CDR2 SNEGSKA (reference sequence). V was pared by 0 bases and J by 4 bases, with 3 bases between. This CDR3 region has 11 residues. The CDR3 is CSAREAYGYTF. The CDR3 DNA reads as TGCAGTGCTAGAGAGGCCTATGGCTACACCTTC.

Many counts were recorded for this clonotype. The V and J genes are TRBV30 and TRBJ2-5; D is perhaps TRBD1 (5 bases). The ends were cut back, 2 bases at V and 2 bases at J, with 6 bases in the middle. This CDR3 contains 12 residues. The germline gives CDR1 GTSNPN, CDR2 SVGIG (reference sequence). The CDR3 here is CAWSTGQETQYF. CDR3 DNA: TGTGCCTGGAGTACAGGACAAGAGACCCAGTACTTC.

This clonotype has at least ten counts. V usage is TRBV5-1 and J usage is TRBJ1-2; D is possibly TRBD1 (5 bases). Trimming pared 4 bases from V and 4 bases from J, leaving 14 bases between. The CDR3 runs 14 residues. Germline CDR1 reads SGHRS; CDR2 reads YFSETQ. The CDR3 reads CASSPEGRTYGYTF. CDR3 bases: TGCGCCAGCAGCCCGGAGGGACGGACCTATGGCTACACCTTC.

A few counts support this clonotype. The chain couples TRBV10-3 to TRBJ2-2; possibly TRBD2 for D (6 bases). This CDR3 contains 13 residues. V was trimmed by 11 bases and J by 2 bases, leaving 12 bases between them. Looked up from germline, CDR1 is ENHRY and CDR2 is SYGVKD. The CDR3 loop reads CASRELNTGELFF. CDR3 DNA sequence: TGTGCCTCCCGGGAGCTAAACACCGGGGAGCTGTTTTTT.

There are many counts of this clonotype. The V and J genes are TRBV27 and TRBJ1-1; tentatively, D is TRBD1 (5 bases). The germline CDR1 and CDR2 sequences are MNHEY and SMNVEV (reference sequence). V was pared by 5 bases and J by 0 bases, with 13 bases between. The CDR3 totals 15 residues. The DNA of the CDR3 is TGTGCCAGCAGTGGGCCGGGACGGATGAACACTGAAGCTTTCTTT. It is translated as CASSGPGRMNTEAFF.

This clonotype was found many times. The chain is built from TRBV12-3 or TRBV12-4 and TRBJ2-3; no firm D call. Trimming took 10 bases from V and 0 from J, leaving 20 bases between them. The CDR3 is made up of 16 amino acids. For the CDR3, the DNA is TGTGCCATCACATCTCTCGCGGATATTAGCACAGATACGCAGTATTTT. This sequence encodes CAITSLADISTDTQYF.

This clonotype was detected a few times. The chain has TRBV6-1 and TRBJ2-1, with 11 bases lining up with TRBD2. Germline V lookup: CDR1 MNHNS, CDR2 SASEGT. The CDR3 is 14 amino acids. With V trimmed by 6 bases and J by 14 bases, 12 bases remained unmatched. The CDR3 sequence: CASRNPTSGAIKFF. The CDR3 DNA reads as TGTGCCAGCAGGAACCCGACTAGCGGGGCCATAAAGTTCTTC.

This clonotype was counted many times. The chain combines TRBV29-1 with TRBJ1-6, with no clear D. Per the germline V gene, CDR1 is SQVTM and CDR2 is ANQGSEA. Trimming stripped 4 bases from V and 10 bases from J, with 17 bases between. The CDR3 extends over 14 amino acids. CDR3: CSVAVAGGESPLHF. DNA for the CDR3: TGCAGCGTTGCCGTTGCGGGCGGTGAATCACCCCTCCACTTT.

The chain joins TRBV9 to TRBJ2-7; D not certain. V was pared by 3 bases and J by 7 bases, with 17 bases between. CDR1 is SGDLS and CDR2 is YYNGEE in the germline V gene. CDR3 length: 14 residues. The CDR3 here is CASSEAPTSVEQYF. CDR3 DNA: TGTGCCAGCAGCGAGGCCCCCACTTCGGTGGAGCAGTACTTC. Together with reference TRBV9 and TRBJ2-7, the CDR3 gives the full variable domain: DSGVTQTPKHLITATGQRVTLRCSPRSGDLSVYWYQQSLDQGLQFLIQYYNGEERAKGNILERFSAQQFPDLHSELNLSSLELGDSALYFCASSEAPTSVEQYFGPGTRLTVT.

The chain is built from TRBV25-1 and TRBJ1-6; perhaps TRBD1 as D (5 bases). The V end was cut by 8 bases, the J end by 5 bases, with 13 bases between. CDR3 size: 14 residues. The germline CDR1 and CDR2 sequences are MGHDK and SYGVNS. This chain's CDR3 is CASAGTPNNSPLHF. The CDR3 DNA reads TGTGCCAGCGCCGGGACTCCCAATAATTCACCCCTCCACTTT.

This clonotype was counted ten times or more. The rearrangement uses TRBV29-1 and TRBJ2-7; a possible D gene is TRBD1 (5 bases). Germline loops: CDR1 SQVTM, CDR2 ANQGSEA. The CDR3 is 16 amino acids. Trimming shortened V by 5 bases and J by 1 base, and 21 bases separated the two germline ends. The CDR3 sequence is CSVWSTQQESSYEQYF. CDR3 nucleotide sequence: TGCAGCGTTTGGTCCACCCAACAGGAGAGTTCCTACGAGCAGTACTTC.

This clonotype was picked up many times. This rearrangement joins TRBV24-1 to TRBJ2-1; TRBD2 might be the D (6 bases). This CDR3 comprises 14 residues. V was pared by 10 bases and J by 5 bases, with 17 bases between. Germline loops: CDR1 KGHDR, CDR2 SFDVKD. The CDR3 coding sequence is TGTGCCACATCAAAGGAGGGTGTCCACAATGAGCAGTTCTTC. Its protein is CATSKEGVHNEQFF.

There are many counts of this clonotype. The chain links TRBV6-4 to TRBJ2-2; D is possibly TRBD2 (7 bases). CDR1 and CDR2 (germline): MRHNA, SNTAGT. The V gene lost 2 bases and the J gene lost 6 bases, with 16 bases spanning the gap. The CDR3 spans 16 residues. As DNA, the CDR3 is TGTGCCAGCAGTGACGGTATTGGGGGGGCCGCCGGGGAGCTGTTTTTT. It is translated as CASSDGIGGAAGELFF.

This clonotype has a count of ten or more. V is TRBV9 and J is TRBJ1-1; D remains ambiguous. This CDR3 comprises 14 residues. CDR1 is SGDLS and CDR2 is YYNGEE in the germline V gene. V lost 0 bases and J lost 2, with 8 bases in between. CDR3 nucleotide sequence: TGTGCCAGCAGCGTAGACGGCAGTAACACTGAAGCTTTCTTT. Translated, it gives CASSVDGSNTEAFF.

Comments on this clonotype: A much larger clonotype is one base distant, so this may be a read error. V gene TRBV20-1 combines with J gene TRBJ2-1; D not certain. CDR3 length: 11 amino acids. Germline CDR1 DFQATT, CDR2 SNEGSKA (reference sequence). The V end lost 8 bases, the J end lost 15 bases, and 20 bases lay between the germline ends. The CDR3 spells CSSQGGPPMFF. Written as DNA, the CDR3 is TGCAGTTCTCAAGGCGGCCCCCCGATGTTCTTC.

This clonotype was seen at least ten times. This chain links TRBV7-2 with TRBJ2-5; D might be TRBD1 or TRBD2, each matching 6 bases. The V gene's germline CDR1 is SGHTA and CDR2 FQGNSA. V dropped 4 bases and J dropped 5 bases, with 14 bases sitting between them. The CDR3 is 14 amino acids. CDR3 sequence: CASSSSQGRETQYF. CDR3 nucleotides: TGTGCCAGCAGCTCCTCTCAGGGGAGGGAGACCCAGTACTTC.

This clonotype has ten or more counts. The genes are TRBV7-9 and TRBJ1-4; no reliable D call. CDR3 length: 20 residues. Germline-derived CDR1 and CDR2 are SEHNR and FQNEAQ (reference sequence). Trimming took 3 bases from V and 3 from J, leaving 26 bases between them. The CDR3 DNA reads as TGTGCCAGCAGCTTCTCAAAACCGGGCCGCCCTAAGCGGGCTAATGAAAAACTGTTTTTT. The encoded protein is CASSFSKPGRPKRANEKLFF.

This clonotype was observed many times. The chain employs TRBV12-5 and TRBJ2-3; the D gene is possibly TRBD1 (5 bases). Germline CDR1 reads LGHNT; CDR2 reads FRNRAP. The CDR3 extends over 15 amino acids. The V end lost 3 bases, the J end lost 0 bases, and 10 bases lay between the germline ends. CDR3 residues: CASGFGRASTDTQYF. In nucleotides, the CDR3 is TGTGCTAGTGGTTTTGGCAGGGCTAGCACAGATACGCAGTATTTT.